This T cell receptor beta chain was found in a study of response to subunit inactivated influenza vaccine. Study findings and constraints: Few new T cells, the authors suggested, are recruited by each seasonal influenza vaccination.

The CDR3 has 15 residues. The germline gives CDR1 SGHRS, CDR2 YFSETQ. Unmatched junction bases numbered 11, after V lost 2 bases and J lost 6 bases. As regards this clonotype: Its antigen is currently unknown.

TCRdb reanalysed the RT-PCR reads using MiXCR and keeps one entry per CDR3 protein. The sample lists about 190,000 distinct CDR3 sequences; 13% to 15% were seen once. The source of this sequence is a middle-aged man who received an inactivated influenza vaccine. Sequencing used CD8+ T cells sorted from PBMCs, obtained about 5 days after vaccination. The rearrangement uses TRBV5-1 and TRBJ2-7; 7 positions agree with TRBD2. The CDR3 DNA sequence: TGCGCCAGCAGCTTCTCTAGCGGAGGGTCGGTCGAGCAGTACTTC. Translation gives CASSFSSGGSVEQYF.